This TCR beta chain originates from a study of cytomegalovirus exposure and HLA in healthy donors. With 60 Vbeta and 13 Jbeta primers, the PCR was carried out. Repertoires were generated with immunoSEQ multiplex PCR, while TCRdb's copy carries only in-frame clones and drops some. In the table there are 140,000 to 150,000 clones, around 75% of which are singletons. CDR3 length equals 15 residues. Germline values: CDR1 MGHDK, CDR2 SYGVNS. J lost 3 bases, V lost 6 bases, and 11 bases had no gene match. Sequencing was performed on PBMCs. The chain employs TRBV25-1 and TRBJ2-7; 7 nucleotides match TRBD1. The clonotype was recovered from a man in his 60s in good health and CMV-seronegative. Here the CDR3 DNA reads TGTGCCAGCAGCCCGGCCGACAGGGAGAACTACGAGCAGTACTTC. It yields the protein CASSPADRENYEQYF.